Below, 32 T cell receptor beta chains from the same sample are listed, as sequenced in a study of shared clonotypes between healthy human individuals. Sequenced by immunoSEQ multiplex PCR; TCRdb stores in-frame clones only, minus some. The data contain about 2.4 million clones, under 95% of them singletons. Input material: naive CD4+ T cells from PBMCs. Sample subset: CD45RA+ positively selected. Receptors were obtained from a man aged 18-30 years in good health. Some clones in this sample may be carry-over from other donors' samples.

The chain combines TRBV28 with TRBJ2-1, with 13 positions matching TRBD2. This CDR3 is built from 16 residues. Germline assignment: CDR1 MDHEN and CDR2 SYDVKM. V gave up 6 bases and J gave up 5 bases; unmatched junction bases: 7. The CDR3: CASSRTGTSGNNEQFF. The CDR3 nucleotides are TGTGCCAGCAGCCGTACCGGGACTAGCGGGAACAATGAGCAGTTCTTC.

The V and J genes are TRBV18 and TRBJ2-7; D gene unclear. The CDR3 has 16 amino acids. From germline, CDR1 is KGHSH and CDR2 LQKENI. V lost 2 bases and J lost 0, with 14 bases in between. CDR3: CASSPSVAQSSYEQYF. Written as DNA, the CDR3 is TGTGCCAGCTCACCATCGGTGGCCCAGAGCTCCTACGAGCAGTACTTC.

The chain is built from TRBV6-5 and TRBJ2-7; 7 nucleotides match TRBD2. Germline trimming cut 0 bases from V and 5 bases from J; bases unmatched to any gene: 7. Germline V gives CDR1 MNHEY, CDR2 SVGAGI. The CDR3 consists of 15 residues. CDR3 sequence reads: CASSYSGGSAHEQYF. The CDR3 DNA sequence: TGTGCCAGCAGTTACTCGGGCGGGAGCGCCCACGAGCAGTACTTC.

The count of this clone is one. The chain combines TRBV28 with TRBJ1-5; TRBD1 is a possible D gene (5 bases). The germline gives CDR1 MDHEN, CDR2 SYDVKM. Deletions cut 2 bases from V and 7 bases from J, with 18 bases between. This CDR3 is 16 amino acids long. The CDR3 coding sequence is TGTGCCAGCAGTTTAGGGGGTGGGGGGACGCGACAGCCCCAGCATTTT. Amino acid sequence: CASSLGGGGTRQPQHF.

V gene TRBV5-4 combines with J gene TRBJ1-1; possible D gene TRBD1, 5 bases. The germline V and J ends were trimmed by 0 bases and 10 bases, with 16 bases remaining between them. The CDR3 loop spans 14 amino acids. Germline V gene data show CDR1 as SGHNT and CDR2 as YYREEE (reference sequence). CDR3 in amino acids: CASSLEAGTVRAFF. CDR3 sequence (DNA): TGTGCCAGCAGCTTGGAGGCAGGGACGGTTCGAGCTTTCTTT.

J is TRBJ2-3 and V is TRBV5-4; D gene ambiguous. Germline values: CDR1 SGHNT, CDR2 YYREEE (reference sequence). Deletions cut 0 bases from V and 0 bases from J, with 23 bases between. The CDR3 has 20 amino acids. In DNA, the CDR3 is TGTGCCAGCAGCTTGGGTCCTGCGCGGTCAAAATCTACTAGCACAGATACGCAGTATTTT. This encodes CASSLGPARSKSTSTDTQYF.

V gene TRBV30 combines with J gene TRBJ2-7; no clear D. Germline CDR1 and CDR2: GTSNPN and SVGIG (reference sequence). V was cut by 0 bases and J by 2 bases, with 8 bases left in between. This CDR3 is 13 amino acids long. This CDR3 reads CAWSVLLAYEQYF. CDR3 sequence (DNA): TGTGCCTGGAGTGTACTACTGGCCTACGAGCAGTACTTC.

The V gene is TRBV5-1, the J gene TRBJ1-2, with D unclear. CDR1 and CDR2 (germline): SGHRS, YFSETQ. This CDR3 is built from 13 residues. With 4 bases removed from V and 8 bases from J, the gap between germline ends came to 15 bases. CDR3: CASSVDPTWGYTF. The CDR3 bases are TGCGCCAGCAGCGTAGACCCCACCTGGGGCTACACCTTC.

The genes are TRBV11-1 and TRBJ2-2; TRBD1 matches 7 bases. Losses at the gene ends were 6 bases for V and 5 bases for J; bases not matched to a gene: 6. The CDR3 covers 14 residues. Germline lookup yields CDR1 SGHAT and CDR2 FQDESV (reference sequence). CDR3 nucleotides: TGTGCCAGCAGACAACCAGGGGGAACCGGGGAGCTGTTTTTT. Translation gives CASRQPGGTGELFF.

Details on this clone: This specimen includes other DNA sequences encoding the same CDR3. J is TRBJ2-1 and V is TRBV9, with D perhaps TRBD2 (6 bases). The CDR3 is made up of 16 amino acids. Per the germline V gene, CDR1 is SGDLS and CDR2 is YYNGEE. V was trimmed by 0 bases and J by 3 bases, leaving 13 bases between them. The CDR3 DNA sequence: TGTGCCAGCAGCGTAGGTGGTAGCGGAATCTACAATGAGCAGTTCTTC. Translated, it gives CASSVGGSGIYNEQFF.

V gene TRBV5-6 combines with J gene TRBJ2-7; D not certain. Germline V gene data show CDR1 as SGHDT and CDR2 as YYEEEE. The CDR3 is made up of 13 amino acids. Trimming removed 3 bases at V and 5 bases at J, with 12 bases between. The CDR3 DNA reads as TGTGCCAGCAGCTCCGACGGTAGGGACGAGCAGTACTTC. This codes for CASSSDGRDEQYF.

V is TRBV6-5 and J is TRBJ2-7; the match to TRBD1 covers 7 bases. CDR1 and CDR2 from the germline V gene are MNHEY and SVGAGI. The CDR3 has 14 amino acids. Losses at the gene ends were 6 bases for V and 4 bases for J; bases not matched to a gene: 9. The CDR3 DNA reads as TGTGCCAGCAGAATGGACGGGACAGCTTACGAGCAGTACTTC. It yields the protein CASRMDGTAYEQYF.

This chain links TRBV4-3 with TRBJ1-1; no definite D call. CDR3 length: 14 residues. Germline CDR1 and CDR2: LGHNA and YSLEER. The V end was cut by 0 bases, the J end by 1 base, with 6 bases between. DNA for the CDR3: TGCGCCAGCAGCCAAGACCGGCAGAACACTGAAGCTTTCTTT. This encodes CASSQDRQNTEAFF.

The chain has TRBV5-1 and TRBJ2-7; D not certain. Trimming removed 5 bases at V and 6 bases at J, with 15 bases between. Looked up from germline, CDR1 is SGHRS and CDR2 is YFSETQ. This CDR3 has 13 residues. Here the CDR3 reads CASSGLGNGEQYF. The CDR3 nucleotides read TGCGCCAGCAGTGGTTTGGGCAACGGCGAGCAGTACTTC.

The chain has TRBV2 and TRBJ2-7; D is unresolved. V lost 3 bases to trimming and J lost 2 bases, with 20 bases between them. Germline V gene sequence: CDR1 SNHLY, CDR2 FYNNEI. CDR3 length: 17 amino acids. The CDR3 here is CASSDWVIDLKTYEQYF. CDR3 DNA sequence: TGTGCCAGCAGTGATTGGGTCATAGATCTCAAAACCTACGAGCAGTACTTC.

The V call is TRBV6-4, the J call TRBJ2-1; D is possibly TRBD2 (5 bases). This CDR3 region has 12 residues. The germline V and J ends were trimmed by 7 bases and 9 bases, with 13 bases remaining between them. The germline V gene encodes CDR1 MRHNA and CDR2 SNTAGT. The CDR3: CASNTSSSEQFF. CDR3 nucleotides: TGTGCCAGCAATACTAGTTCCAGTGAGCAGTTCTTC.

The genes are TRBV11-2 and TRBJ2-1, with 8 nucleotides matching TRBD2. V dropped 5 bases and J dropped 4; count of bases not matched to a gene: 13. This CDR3 region has 17 residues. From germline, CDR1 is SGHAT and CDR2 FQNNGV. CDR3 nucleotides: TGTGCCAGCAGCCCCCGGGGGGGAGCGGGTGGATACAATGAGCAGTTCTTC. Encoded protein: CASSPRGGAGGYNEQFF.

The gene calls are TRBV19 and TRBJ1-4, with D uncertain. The CDR3 has 12 residues. The V end was cut by 1 base, the J end by 11 bases, with 8 bases between. Germline CDR1 LNHDA, CDR2 SQIVND (reference sequence). CDR3 nucleotide sequence: TGTGCCAGTAGTATAGTGGGGTCGAAACTGTTTTTT. This translates into CASSIVGSKLFF.

This chain connects TRBV27 to TRBJ1-5, with 10 bases matching TRBD1. CDR1 is MNHEY and CDR2 is SMNVEV in the germline V gene (reference sequence). This CDR3 has 15 amino acids. With 5 bases clipped from V and 6 bases from J, the junction kept 7 bases outside the gene matches. The DNA of the CDR3 is TGTGCCAGCAGTCCGGGACAGGGGAGGGGTCAGCCCCAGCATTTT. Translation gives CASSPGQGRGQPQHF.

This chain joins TRBV28 and TRBJ1-6, with D tentatively TRBD1 (6 bases). Per germline, CDR1 MDHEN and CDR2 SYDVKM. The CDR3 spans 13 residues. V was cut by 5 bases and J by 7 bases, with 9 bases left in between. CDR3 in DNA: TGTGCCAGCAGTACGCAGGGGAATTCACCCCTCCACTTT. Its protein is CASSTQGNSPLHF.

The chain combines TRBV15 with TRBJ1-3, with D unresolved. The germline gives CDR1 LNHNV, CDR2 YYDKDF (reference sequence). Trimming stripped 0 bases from V and 2 bases from J, with 11 bases between. CDR3 size: 16 residues. The CDR3 is CATSRDIVSPGNTIYF. The CDR3 nucleotides read TGTGCCACCAGCAGAGATATTGTATCCCCTGGAAACACCATATATTTT.

The rearrangement joins TRBV7-2 to TRBJ1-1; D remains unclear. V shed 5 bases and J shed 7 bases, with 14 bases lying between them. The germline V gene encodes CDR1 SGHTA and CDR2 FQGNSA. CDR3 length: 13 residues. The CDR3 region has the DNA TGTGCCAGCAGCCCGCCGTCGGGCCTTGAAGCTTTCTTT. This sequence encodes CASSPPSGLEAFF.

As to this clone: This sample includes further DNA sequences coding for the same CDR3. The genes are TRBV28 and TRBJ1-1; 9 nucleotides line up with TRBD1. The CDR3 has 16 residues. Trimming cost V 5 bases and J 1 base; bases outside gene matches: 8. Germline CDR1 and CDR2: MDHEN and SYDVKM. This chain's CDR3 is CASSLHRGLGNTEAFF. As DNA, the CDR3 is TGTGCCAGCAGTCTCCACAGGGGGCTGGGGAACACTGAAGCTTTCTTT. Combining the CDR3 with reference TRBV28 and TRBJ1-1 gives the whole variable domain DVKVTQSSRYLVKRTGEKVFLECVQDMDHENMFWYRQDPGLGLRLIYFSYDVKMKEKGDIPEGYSVSREKKERFSLILESASTNQTSMYLCASSLHRGLGNTEAFFGQGTRLTVV.

The CDR3 is CSVADRGLWTSGRANYEQYF. As DNA, the CDR3 is TGCAGCGTTGCCGACAGGGGGCTATGGACTAGCGGGAGGGCCAACTACGAGCAGTACTTC. The chain carries TRBV29-1 and TRBJ2-7; TRBD2 matches 15 bases. Germline lookup yields CDR1 SQVTM and CDR2 ANQGSEA. The CDR3 covers 20 residues. V was clipped by 4 bases and J by 3 bases; unmatched bases: 19.

The chain has TRBV19 and TRBJ2-7; D is undetermined. V gave up 6 bases and J gave up 0 bases, with 15 bases separating them. This CDR3 is 15 amino acids long. The germline CDR1 and CDR2 sequences are LNHDA and SQIVND (reference sequence). CDR3 sequence (DNA): TGTGCCAGTAGCCCCAGTCTAGGTATCTCCTACGAGCAGTACTTC. Translating it yields CASSPSLGISYEQYF.

V usage is TRBV5-6 and J usage is TRBJ2-7, with 10 bases identical to TRBD2. Germline values: CDR1 SGHDT, CDR2 YYEEEE. The junction had 4 bases not matched to a gene; V was cut back by 2 bases and J by 5 bases. The CDR3 is 14 residues long. CDR3 in amino acids: CASSFSGRTDEQYF. The CDR3 DNA follows: TGTGCCAGCAGCTTTAGCGGGAGGACTGACGAGCAGTACTTC.

This sequence joins TRBV5-1 and TRBJ2-7; no clear D. In germline, CDR1 is SGHRS, CDR2 YFSETQ. Trimming removed 0 bases from V and 3 bases from J, with 13 bases in between. The CDR3 loop spans 15 amino acids. The CDR3 protein is CASSLGATANYEQYF. The CDR3 DNA is TGCGCCAGCAGCTTGGGCGCGACGGCCAACTACGAGCAGTACTTC.

V and J are TRBV11-3 and TRBJ2-5; 13 bases match TRBD2. The J segment lost 4 bases and the V segment lost 5 bases, leaving 7 bases of the junction unmatched. From germline, CDR1 is SGHNT and CDR2 YENEEA. This CDR3 has 16 amino acids. This chain's CDR3 is CASSRLAGGPPETQYF. The CDR3 DNA is TGTGCCAGCAGCCGACTAGCGGGAGGTCCCCCAGAGACCCAGTACTTC.

The chain employs TRBV6-1 and TRBJ1-5; no clear D gene. CDR1 is MNHNS and CDR2 is SASEGT in the germline V gene. This CDR3 comprises 13 residues. V dropped 7 bases and J dropped 5 bases, with 12 bases sitting between them. CDR3 coding DNA: TGTGCCAGCAACCAGGACGGTTATCAGCCCCAGCATTTT. It specifies CASNQDGYQPQHF.

V gene TRBV13 combines with J gene TRBJ2-1; maybe TRBD1 (6 bases). Deletions cut 4 bases from V and 10 bases from J, with 11 bases between. Germline V CDR1 and CDR2: PRHDT, FYEKMQ (reference sequence). The CDR3 runs to 12 residues. For the CDR3, the DNA is TGTGCCAGCAGCTCCCCCGGGACAGAGCAGTTCTTC. It codes for CASSSPGTEQFF.

The gene calls are TRBV18 and TRBJ1-4, with a weak D call TRBD1 (5 bases). Germline CDR1 KGHSH, CDR2 LQKENI. The CDR3 totals 14 residues. V lost 1 base to trimming and J lost 6 bases, with 9 bases between them. The CDR3 loop reads CASSPRDGDEKLFF. In nucleotides, the CDR3 is TGTGCCAGCTCACCACGGGACGGTGATGAAAAACTGTTTTTT.

The rearrangement joins TRBV27 to TRBJ2-7; TRBD2 matches 7 bases. This CDR3 is built from 16 residues. V dropped 6 bases and J dropped 2; count of bases not matched to a gene: 13. Germline V CDR1 and CDR2: MNHEY, SMNVEV (reference sequence). The CDR3 reads CASSSLGLAVPYEQYF. Written as DNA, the CDR3 is TGTGCCAGCAGCTCCTTGGGGCTAGCGGTTCCCTACGAGCAGTACTTC.